Here is one TCR beta chain with its context. The target of this receptor is not known. No base quality information exists; no much larger clone differs at one position. The donors were healthy, HIV-negative adults with no recently reported acute infections or vaccinations. Only Caucasian adults living in Nashville, Tennessee, USA were represented among the donors. CD4+ T cells were enriched by magnetic negative selection, after which naive cells were positively selected on CD45RA and the negative fraction was taken as the memory subset. Blood was collected by leukapheresis, and PBMCs were isolated by Ficoll-Histopaque density gradient centrifugation and then cryopreserved in liquid nitrogen vapor phase. Analytical flow cytometry was used to check the purity and quantity of each magnetically sorted T cell population. Genomic DNA was isolated from each sorted fraction and quantified by UV absorbance on a Nanodrop 2000c.

The source of the sample is a study of shared clonotypes between healthy human individuals (dated by TCRdb to about 2020). Looking at the study overall: The cohort comprised a couple of women and a few men aged 18 to 49 years. For each donor, CD4 naive and CD4 memory were each given three plates, CD8 naive was given two plates, and CD8 memory was given one plate. The study deeply sequenced blood TCR repertoires of about 5 healthy adults to estimate repertoire size and the extent of clonotype sharing between individuals. Libraries were prepared and TCR repertoires were sequenced by different laboratories using diverse techniques, in order to increase sequencing depth and limit assay-specific biases. Each donor's leukapheresis produced roughly between roughly 0.9 and 9 billion PBMCs.

Study-wide findings and limitations: Pairwise subsampling led to the expectation that sequencing depth would affect the degree of clonotype sharing among donors. Rarefaction of sorted-subset datasets indicated incomplete sequencing despite the large sequencing depth. Naive subsets generally had larger estimated clonotype richness than memory subsets did. Compared with non-shared clonotypes, the clonotypes found in all four sorted-subset donors had higher generation probabilities. The genetic and exposure-history diversity represented was limited by the small number of donors. Across a few donors, roughly 5.4% of naive CD4, 3% to 3.5% of naive CD8, around 2.5% of memory CD4, and approximately 0.4% of memory CD8 clonotypes were shared. Sampling was restricted to blood, and TCR repertoires in tissue are likely to differ from TCR repertoires in blood.

Using the deep immunoSEQ assay, multiplex PCR amplified TCR CDR3 regions from genomic DNA. Extracted genomic DNA from each cell subset was spread evenly across all wells of several immunoSEQ 96-well plates, with each plate serving as a replicate. For sorted subsets, each replicate PCR was loaded with roughly 200 ng genomic DNA, equivalent to roughly 30,000 T cell genomes. Purified libraries were measured with a Qubit 3.0 fluorometer, size-checked on a Bioanalyzer 2100, and measured again with the KAPA Library Quantification kit. Every immunoSEQ 96-well plate was sequenced on a separate single-read 150-cycle Illumina NextSeq 550 flow cell. In the paper's pipeline: Because the immunoSEQ output held only junctional sequences and lacked quality scores, the filtering could not match the filtering applied to full-length reads. Sequences were annotated with PyIR, a Python wrapper for IgBLAST v1.9, using IMGT germline references to assign V/J genes and CDR3. Reads were removed for weak V/J assignments (E-value above 1e-6), missing CDR3, stop codons, out-of-frame junctions, or ambiguous translated residues. V3J clonotypes were defined as sequences sharing an identical inferred V gene, J gene, and CDR3 amino acid sequence. Percentage overlap between repertoires was computed as shared unique clonotypes divided by the size of the smaller repertoire. Richness of each repertoire was evaluated using RTK rarefaction, the Chao1 estimator, and Recon v2.1 estimates of unobserved clonotypes. Generation probabilities were computed with OLGA for all TCRbeta clonotypes obtained by the gDNA method from several donors. Drawn from immuneACCESS, this table holds only the in-frame rearrangements with V and J called that TCRdb kept. Clones are partly lost; checked studies trace under half to an unresolved V gene and leave the rest unexplained. V and J calls and clone size come straight from that table; D and trimming were deduced from the DNA. For this sample there are under 2,500,000 clones; around 95% appear just once. Jointly, the top ten make up 0.1% to 0.15% of the sample.

Sequencing used naive CD4+ T cells sorted from blood. The sample's cell subset or site label, in plain terms: CD45RA+ positively selected. This clonotype was sampled from a man between 18 and 35 years old in good health.

The CDR3 corresponds to CASSPGTTINEQFF. In nucleotide form, the sequence is TGTGCCAGCTCACCGGGGACTACCATCAATGAGCAGTTCTTC. This receptor chain uses TRBV18 and TRBJ2-1; 7 bases in the junction line up with TRBD2. The CDR3 has 14 amino acids, counting the end cysteine and phenylalanine. The CDR3 DNA has 42 bases and is translated from base 1. For this chain, trimming is 3 bases at the V end and 6 bases at the J end, and the number of junction bases without a gene match is 5. The germline V gene specifies KGHSH as CDR1 and LQKENI as CDR2.